This entry lists 8 T cell receptor beta chains sequenced from one sample in a study of T cell responses to AZD1222 COVID-19 vaccine. Clones were read by immunoSEQ multiplex PCR, and TCRdb kept only the in-frame ones, dropping some. The data show roughly 120,000 clones, approximately 90% seen once. The source material was peripheral blood, sampled 28 days after the second dose of the MenACWY control vaccine. The receptors derive from an adult who received the MenACWY meningococcal vaccine as a control.

The chain is built from TRBV9 and TRBJ2-1; possibly TRBD2 for D (5 bases). The CDR3 spans 16 residues. Germline loops: CDR1 SGDLS, CDR2 YYNGEE. With 0 bases removed from V and 2 bases from J, the gap between germline ends came to 12 bases. The CDR3 DNA follows: TGTGCCAGCAGCGTAGCTCAGAGCGGAGCCTACAATGAGCAGTTCTTC. Its protein is CASSVAQSGAYNEQFF.

The chain carries TRBV27 and TRBJ2-2; 14 bases fit TRBD2. V was clipped by 5 bases and J by 4 bases; unmatched bases: 0. Germline V gene sequence: CDR1 MNHEY, CDR2 SMNVEV (reference sequence). The CDR3 has 15 amino acids. The CDR3 protein is CASSGTSGSTGELFF. CDR3 bases: TGTGCCAGCAGTGGGACTAGCGGGAGCACCGGGGAGCTGTTTTTT.

The chain joins TRBV5-6 to TRBJ1-2, with a weak D call TRBD1 (5 bases). Trimming took off 0 bases at V and 3 bases at J, with 9 bases between the two ends. The germline V gene has CDR1 SGHDT and CDR2 YYEEEE. This CDR3 has 14 amino acids. CDR3 region: CASSLGSRDYGYTF. Here the CDR3 DNA reads TGTGCCAGCAGCTTGGGGAGCAGGGACTATGGCTACACCTTC.

The J gene is TRBJ2-7, the V gene TRBV5-6, with 8 bases identical to TRBD2. Germline V lookup: CDR1 SGHDT, CDR2 YYEEEE. This CDR3 contains 15 residues. Trimming took 0 bases from V and 5 from J; bases not matched to a gene: 7. CDR3 region: CASSLVTGGFNEQYF. The CDR3 DNA reads as TGTGCCAGCAGCTTGGTGACGGGAGGGTTCAACGAGCAGTACTTC.

The chain has TRBV28 and TRBJ2-7, with D possibly TRBD1 on 6 matching bases. Trimming removed 7 bases from V and 3 bases from J, with 16 bases in between. The CDR3 is 14 amino acids. The germline gives CDR1 MDHEN, CDR2 SYDVKM. CDR3 loop: CASTLETGIYEQYF. In DNA, the CDR3 is TGTGCCAGCACCTTGGAGACAGGTATCTACGAGCAGTACTTC. The entire variable domain, with the rest obtained from reference TRBV28 and TRBJ2-7, is as follows: DVKVTQSSRYLVKRTGEKVFLECVQDMDHENMFWYRQDPGLGLRLIYFSYDVKMKEKGDIPEGYSVSREKKERFSLILESASTNQTSMYLCASTLETGIYEQYFGPGTRLTVT.

The chain carries TRBV27 and TRBJ2-7, with TRBD1 identical over 8 bases. This CDR3 contains 15 residues. After removal of 1 base from V and 1 base from J, the junction contained 3 bases not matched to a gene. Germline CDR1 reads MNHEY; CDR2 reads SMNVEV (reference sequence). The CDR3 here is CASSLLGQVSYEQYF. The CDR3 DNA reads as TGTGCCAGCAGTTTATTGGGACAGGTTTCCTACGAGCAGTACTTC.

The J gene is TRBJ1-2, the V gene TRBV11-2; the D gene is possibly TRBD1 (6 bases). From germline, CDR1 is SGHAT and CDR2 FQNNGV. The CDR3 has 17 amino acids. V was trimmed by 1 base and J by 3 bases, leaving 18 bases between them. CDR3 in DNA: TGTGCCAGCAGCTTAGGGTTAGGGGGGTACAGGGACTATGGCTACACCTTC. As protein: CASSLGLGGYRDYGYTF.

The chain links TRBV4-1 to TRBJ1-1; 11 nucleotides agree with TRBD1. The V gene end was trimmed by 1 base and the J gene end by 5 bases; junction bases not matched to a gene: 3. CDR3 length: 15 amino acids. CDR1 and CDR2 from the germline V gene are MGHRA and YSYEKL. CDR3 sequence reads: CASSQVGTGGTEAFF. The CDR3 DNA reads as TGCGCCAGCAGCCAAGTGGGGACAGGGGGAACTGAAGCTTTCTTT.